The 11 T cell receptor beta chains presented below share a single source sample, sequenced in a study of blood T cells in healthy people across ages. The authors ran a second PCR of roughly 6 to 12 cycles using a sample-barcoded 5' primer and a J-beta primer mix. Via MiXCR, TCRdb re-called the 5' RACE reads, giving one row per CDR3 protein. The sample lists about 800,000 distinct CDR3 sequences; roughly 25% were seen once. This sample was also put to use in a study of T cells of mothers and their children.

The sequenced material came from blood. These receptor sequences come from a boy between 10 and 17 years old in good health.

A remark on this clonotype: One end of the junction does not line up with germline, which may come from a read error. The chain employs TRBV28 and TRBJ2-2; possible D gene TRBD2, 5 bases. Germline loops: CDR1 MDHEN, CDR2 SYDVKM. The CDR3 totals 15 residues. The CDR3 is CASSLYGKNTGEPFF. CDR3 sequence (DNA): TGTGCCAGCAGTTTATACGGAAAGAACACCGGGGAGCCGTTTTTT. The full variable domain, in which reference TRBV28 and TRBJ2-2 provide the parts outside the CDR3, is DVKVTQSSRYLVKRTGEKVFLECVQDMDHENMFWYRQDPGLGLRLIYFSYDVKMKEKGDIPEGYSVSREKKERFSLILESASTNQTSMYLCASSLYGKNTGEPFFGEGSRLTVL.

This chain joins TRBV6-2 or TRBV6-3 and TRBJ2-7, with 7 bases lining up with TRBD2. The CDR3 has 14 residues. After removal of 2 bases from V and 4 bases from J, the junction contained 5 bases not matched to a gene. Germline lookup yields CDR1 MNHEY and CDR2 SVGEGT. The CDR3 DNA is TGTGCCAGCAGTTACGAGCGGGGTAGATACGAGCAGTACTTC. Translation: CASSYERGRYEQYF.

The chain recombines TRBV5-1 with TRBJ2-2; unclear D gene. CDR1 and CDR2 from the germline V gene are SGHRS and YFSETQ. V was clipped by 5 bases and J by 1 base, with 9 bases between them. This CDR3 contains 14 residues. CDR3 coding DNA: TGCGCCAGCAGTTCGGAGATGAACACCGGGGAGCTGTTTTTT. It codes for CASSSEMNTGELFF.

This clonotype was detected a few times. The chain has TRBV11-2 and TRBJ2-6; 7 nucleotides match TRBD2. CDR3 length equals 18 residues. With 2 bases clipped from V and 1 base from J, the junction kept 8 bases outside the gene matches. From germline, CDR1 is SGHAT and CDR2 FQNNGV. The CDR3 here is CASSLFGGIESGANVLTF. CDR3 bases: TGTGCCAGCAGCTTATTCGGGGGGATAGAGTCTGGGGCCAACGTCCTGACTTTC.

This clonotype has ten or more counts. The chain joins TRBV27 to TRBJ1-2; D is unresolved. The V end lost 2 bases, the J end lost 2 bases, and 6 bases lay between the germline ends. The CDR3 length is 13 residues. Per the germline V gene, CDR1 is MNHEY and CDR2 is SMNVEV (reference sequence). The CDR3 nucleotides read TGTGCCAGCAGTTTAGGTCCCAACTATGGCTACACCTTC. Translating gives CASSLGPNYGYTF.

The sample holds a few counts of this clonotype. This chain uses TRBV3-1 with TRBJ2-5, with 9 bases aligning to TRBD2. The CDR3 sequence is 19 residues long. CDR1 and CDR2 from the germline V gene are LGHDT and YNNKEL (reference sequence). V lost 4 bases and J lost 0; bases outside the gene matches: 15. The CDR3 region is CASSPQHSVLAGYQETQYF. CDR3 bases: TGTGCCAGCAGCCCGCAACATTCGGTTCTAGCGGGGTACCAAGAGACCCAGTACTTC.

This clonotype was seen more than once but under ten times. The V gene is TRBV3-1, the J gene TRBJ2-2; D perhaps matches TRBD1 (6 bases). Germline lookup yields CDR1 LGHDT and CDR2 YNNKEL (reference sequence). The CDR3 has 18 residues. V was trimmed by 0 bases and J by 4 bases, leaving 18 bases between them. CDR3 coding DNA: TGTGCCAGCAGCCAAGACCTCAGGCTGGCAGGGGTCACCGGGGAGCTGTTTTTT. Translation gives CASSQDLRLAGVTGELFF. The full variable domain, with the rest looked up from reference TRBV3-1 and TRBJ2-2, is DTAVSQTPKYLVTQMGNDKSIKCEQNLGHDTMYWYKQDSKKFLKIMFSYNNKELIINETVPNRFSPKSPDKAHLNLHINSLELGDSAVYFCASSQDLRLAGVTGELFFGEGSRLTVL.

This clonotype showed up just a few times. The V and J genes are TRBV24-1 and TRBJ2-5; D is perhaps TRBD1 (7 bases). The CDR3 is 14 residues long. The germline V gene encodes CDR1 KGHDR and CDR2 SFDVKD. The V gene lost 8 bases and the J gene lost 4 bases, with 16 bases spanning the gap. The CDR3 region is CATKGAGGRETQYF. The CDR3 DNA is TGTGCCACCAAAGGGGCAGGGGGGAGAGAGACCCAGTACTTC.

This clonotype was found a few times. This chain links TRBV18 with TRBJ2-7, with TRBD1 as a possible D gene (5 bases). CDR3 size: 13 residues. V was cut by 3 bases and J by 2 bases, with 8 bases left in between. Germline-derived CDR1 and CDR2 are KGHSH and LQKENI. The CDR3, as DNA: TGTGCCAGCTCACCCGCAGGGACCTACGAGCAGTACTTC. This sequence encodes CASSPAGTYEQYF.

This sequence joins TRBV7-2 and TRBJ2-3; 9 bases fit TRBD2. V lost 7 bases to trimming and J lost 1 base; unmatched junction nucleotides: 6. Looked up from germline, CDR1 is SGHTA and CDR2 is FQGNSA. The CDR3 totals 15 residues. The CDR3 loop reads CASTVSGSGTDTQYF. The CDR3 bases are TGTGCCAGCACCGTTAGCGGGAGTGGCACAGATACGCAGTATTTT.

In this sample, this clonotype turned up a few times. J is TRBJ2-5 and V is TRBV28, with D possibly being TRBD1 (5 bases). The J call may be wrong; the DNA end is better matched by TRBJ2-7. Germline V gives CDR1 MDHEN, CDR2 SYDVKM. This CDR3 spans 18 amino acids. This CDR3 is CASSSRDSGLTTSYEQYF. As DNA, the CDR3 is TGTGCCAGCAGCTCCAGGGATTCCGGGTTGACGACCTCCTACGAGCAGTACTTC.